These 3 T cell receptor beta chains share one sample of origin, sequenced in a study of shared clonotypes between healthy human individuals. The data were produced by immunoSEQ multiplex PCR, yet TCRdb's version contains in-frame clones alone and is incomplete. This table has about 2.4 million clones, over 85% appearing once. Sequenced input: naive CD4+ T cells sorted from blood. Noted subset: CD45RA+ positively selected. These receptors were taken from a man between 18 and 29 years old in good health.

This clone was recorded once. This rearrangement joins TRBV4-2 to TRBJ2-3; 7 bases map to TRBD2. V shed 1 base, J shed 4 bases, and the junction held 5 bases outside the gene matches. Per the germline V gene, CDR1 is LGHNA and CDR2 is YNFKEQ. The CDR3 has 15 amino acids. The chain's CDR3 is CASSQGGGAADTQYF. The CDR3 region has the DNA TGTGCCAGCAGCCAAGGGGGGGGTGCGGCAGATACGCAGTATTTT.

The chain employs TRBV7-9 and TRBJ1-5; 7 bases line up with TRBD1. Germline CDR1 and CDR2: SEHNR and FQNEAQ (reference sequence). V lost 5 bases and J lost 0; bases outside the gene matches: 4. The CDR3 totals 15 residues. CDR3 amino acids: CASSAGQDSNQPQHF. CDR3 nucleotides: TGTGCCAGCAGCGCTGGACAGGATAGCAATCAGCCCCAGCATTTT.

V is TRBV6-1 and J is TRBJ2-1; D tentatively fits TRBD1 or TRBD2 (6 bases each). V lost 2 bases, J lost 2 bases, and 13 bases lay in between. Germline CDR1 and CDR2: MNHNS and SASEGT. The CDR3 consists of 16 residues. The CDR3 protein is CASSEYGGGTYNEQFF. DNA for the CDR3: TGTGCCAGCAGTGAATATGGAGGGGGGACCTACAATGAGCAGTTCTTC.